One sample yielded the 14 T cell receptor beta chains listed below, sequenced in a study of T cells in Graves' hyperthyroidism and ophthalmopathy. Amplification yielded TCR beta CDR3 regions, with RNA transcripts as the source. HTBI primers were the set used in a first-round RT-PCR of the TCR CDR3. TCRdb processed the multiplex PCR reads anew with MiXCR; each CDR3 protein has one entry. The sample has fewer than 900,000 distinct CDR3 sequences; roughly a sixth are singletons. The sample comprised blood. The source is a woman aged 45-60 years with Graves' hyperthyroidism that later progressed to Graves' ophthalmopathy.

This clonotype has a count of ten or more. This chain connects TRBV20-1 to TRBJ2-7, with D unclear. Looked up from germline, CDR1 is DFQATT and CDR2 is SNEGSKA (reference sequence). This CDR3 spans 12 amino acids. Trimming stripped 3 bases from V and 3 bases from J, with 9 bases between. The CDR3 protein is CSASRELYEQYF. CDR3 bases: TGCAGTGCTAGTAGGGAACTCTACGAGCAGTACTTC.

A few counts support this clonotype. The chain recombines TRBV10-3 with TRBJ2-1; 8 nucleotides line up with TRBD2. Trimming took 4 bases from V and 0 from J; bases not matched to a gene: 14. Per germline, CDR1 ENHRY and CDR2 SYGVKD. The CDR3 contains 19 residues. The CDR3 DNA follows: TGTGCCATCAGTGTCGAGGCGAGCGGGGGCCCTAGCTCCTACAATGAGCAGTTCTTC. Encoded protein: CAISVEASGGPSSYNEQFF.

In its sample, this clonotype was seen many times. This chain joins TRBV7-8 and TRBJ1-1; 12 nucleotides agree with TRBD1. The J segment lost 6 bases and the V segment lost 0 bases, leaving 8 bases of the junction unmatched. CDR3 size: 17 residues. Germline CDR1 is SGHVS and CDR2 is FQNEAQ. As DNA, the CDR3 is TGTGCCAGCAGCTTAGCAGGGACAGGGGGCGCCGGACCTGAAGCTTTCTTT. Encoded protein: CASSLAGTGGAGPEAFF.

This clonotype was detected ten times or more. V is TRBV11-2 and J is TRBJ2-5; D may match TRBD1 or TRBD2 (6 bases each). The length of the CDR3 is 15 residues. Trimming stripped 8 bases from V and 4 bases from J, with 20 bases between. CDR1 SGHAT and CDR2 FQNNGV come from the germline V gene. The CDR3 region has the DNA TGTGCCAGCGGACCCGGGAGTGGGGGGCGAGAGACCCAGTACTTC. Encoded protein: CASGPGSGGRETQYF.

This clonotype was counted at least ten times. V gene TRBV3-1 combines with J gene TRBJ2-7; D uncertain. The CDR3 totals 13 residues. Looked up from germline, CDR1 is LGHDT and CDR2 is YNNKEL (reference sequence). Trimming took 1 base from V and 4 from J, leaving 8 bases between them. CDR3 region: CASSQVGSYEQYF. The DNA of the CDR3 is TGTGCCAGCAGCCAAGTAGGAAGTTACGAGCAGTACTTC.

Ten or more counts support this clonotype. The chain is built from TRBV12-3 or TRBV12-4 and TRBJ2-2; D ambiguous. Trimming pared 5 bases from V and 3 bases from J, leaving 10 bases between. This CDR3 contains 14 residues. CDR3 sequence: CASSPGFDTGELFF. In nucleotides, the CDR3 is TGTGCCAGCAGTCCCGGGTTCGACACCGGGGAGCTGTTTTTT.

This clonotype showed up many times. The rearrangement uses TRBV12-3 or TRBV12-4 and TRBJ2-7; no reliable D call. CDR3 size: 11 residues. With 6 bases removed from V and 6 bases from J, the gap between germline ends came to 9 bases. The CDR3 DNA reads TGTGCCAGCAGCCTTGGGGTCGAGCAGTACTTC. Residues: CASSLGVEQYF.

This clonotype was found many times. The CDR3 loop reads CASSFGGVSYEQYF. In DNA form, the CDR3 reads TGTGCCAGCAGCTTCGGGGGTGTCTCCTACGAGCAGTACTTC. V is TRBV13 and J is TRBJ2-7; tentatively, D is TRBD2 (6 bases). Trimming removed 3 bases at V and 0 bases at J, with 9 bases between. CDR3 length: 14 amino acids. Germline loops: CDR1 PRHDT, CDR2 FYEKMQ (reference sequence).

CDR3 coding DNA: TGTGCCACCAGCACCCGACAGCGACATGGCTACACCTTC. It specifies CATSTRQRHGYTF. V is TRBV15 and J is TRBJ1-2; tentatively, D is TRBD1 (5 bases). The ends were cut back, 4 bases at V and 6 bases at J, with 12 bases in the middle. Per germline, CDR1 LNHNV and CDR2 YYDKDF (reference sequence). The CDR3 sequence is 13 residues long.

V is TRBV12-3 or TRBV12-4 and J is TRBJ1-5, with a possible D match to TRBD1 (5 bases). V was cut by 3 bases and J by 6 bases, with 9 bases left in between. This CDR3 spans 13 amino acids. The CDR3 nucleotides read TGTGCCAGCAGTTTCGGGGGTACTCAGCCCCAGCATTTT. Its protein product is CASSFGGTQPQHF.

This clonotype has a count of ten or more. The chain couples TRBV15 to TRBJ1-4, with D perhaps TRBD1 (5 bases). V lost 0 bases to trimming and J lost 0 bases, with 8 bases between them. CDR1 and CDR2 from the germline V gene are LNHNV and YYDKDF (reference sequence). The CDR3 covers 16 residues. CDR3: CATSRDRGATNEKLFF. In nucleotides, the CDR3 is TGTGCCACCAGCAGAGATCGGGGGGCAACTAATGAAAAACTGTTTTTT.

This clonotype was observed many times. The chain has TRBV11-2 and TRBJ1-2, with D perhaps matching TRBD1 (5 bases). The CDR3 spans 17 residues. V gave up 4 bases and J gave up 0 bases, with 18 bases separating them. The germline CDR1 and CDR2 sequences are SGHAT and FQNNGV. CDR3 sequence reads: CASSYLSTGIANYGYTF. In nucleotides, the CDR3 is TGTGCCAGCAGCTACCTTTCTACAGGCATAGCTAACTATGGCTACACCTTC.

The sample holds many counts of this clonotype. The chain employs TRBV5-1 and TRBJ1-1, with D perhaps TRBD1 (5 bases). V gave up 0 bases and J gave up 1 base, with 10 bases separating them. CDR3 size: 15 residues. Germline CDR1 reads SGHRS; CDR2 reads YFSETQ. The CDR3 DNA reads TGCGCCAGCAGCTTGGAGGCGGGGGAGAACACTGAAGCTTTCTTT. Translated: CASSLEAGENTEAFF.

This clonotype has more than one count but fewer than ten. This chain links TRBV5-1 with TRBJ2-3; the match to TRBD2 covers 10 bases. Looked up from germline, CDR1 is SGHRS and CDR2 is YFSETQ. CDR3 length: 15 residues. Unmatched junction bases numbered 6, after V lost 6 bases and J lost 2 bases. The CDR3 loop is CASKGTSVTTDTQYF. The CDR3, as DNA: TGCGCCAGCAAAGGGACTAGCGTAACCACAGATACGCAGTATTTT.